These 3 T cell receptor beta chains were all obtained from the same sample, sequenced in a study of PD-1 blockade in classical Hodgkin lymphoma. The table came from immunoSEQ multiplex PCR; TCRdb's copy has only in-frame clones and leaves some out. Of tens of thousands of clones listed, 90% are singletons. Each and every patient relapsed after autologous stem cell transplantation, and patients got differing brentuximab vedotin exposure. This material consisted of peripheral blood mononuclear cells (PBMCs), taken at baseline. These TCRs come from a human donor with classical Hodgkin lymphoma.

The rearrangement joins TRBV19 to TRBJ2-2, with D perhaps TRBD1 (6 bases). Trimming pared 3 bases from V and 1 base from J, leaving 12 bases between. The CDR3 is 16 amino acids. Germline lookup yields CDR1 LNHDA and CDR2 SQIVND (reference sequence). This CDR3 is CASSMGWGQNTGELFF. DNA for the CDR3: TGTGCCAGTAGTATGGGTTGGGGGCAGAACACCGGGGAGCTGTTTTTT.

V is TRBV6-5 and J is TRBJ2-7; D is perhaps TRBD2 (5 bases). Germline-derived CDR1 and CDR2 are MNHEY and SVGAGI. V was shortened by 5 bases and J by 2 bases, with 16 bases between the two germline ends. CDR3 length: 15 amino acids. CDR3 coding DNA: TGTGCCAGCAGTCCGTACCGGGATCCAACCTACGAGCAGTACTTC. Its translation is CASSPYRDPTYEQYF.

The chain combines TRBV28 with TRBJ1-1; tentatively, D is TRBD1 (6 bases). V was clipped by 6 bases and J by 7 bases, with 12 bases between them. CDR1 is MDHEN and CDR2 is SYDVKM in the germline V gene. The CDR3 has 12 residues. The CDR3 reads CASSTTGFEAFF. Here the CDR3 DNA reads TGTGCCAGCAGCACGACAGGTTTTGAAGCTTTCTTT.